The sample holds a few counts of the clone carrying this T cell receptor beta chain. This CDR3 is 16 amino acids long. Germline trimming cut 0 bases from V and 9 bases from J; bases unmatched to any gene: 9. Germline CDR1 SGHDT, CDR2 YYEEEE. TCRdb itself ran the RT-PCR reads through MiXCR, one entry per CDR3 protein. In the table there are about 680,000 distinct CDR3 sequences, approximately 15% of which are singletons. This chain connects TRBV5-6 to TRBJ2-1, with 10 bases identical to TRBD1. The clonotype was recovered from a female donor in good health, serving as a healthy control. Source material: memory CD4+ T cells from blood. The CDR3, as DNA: TGTGCCAGCAGCTTGGGGGGGACAGGGGCGGGTTCTGAGCAGTTCTTC. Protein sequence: CASSLGGTGAGSEQFF.